The TCR beta chain under discussion was sequenced for a study of tissue T cells after allogeneic stem cell transplantation. TCRdb's table, derived via immunoSEQ multiplex PCR, lists solely in-frame clones and lacks some. Found here are thousands of clones, 33% of them singletons; the top ten hold less than 4.5%. Germline loops: CDR1 SGHSA, CDR2 FRNQAP. V was clipped by 2 bases and J by 5 bases, with 2 bases between them. The CDR3 totals 11 residues. About this clone: Its antigen is not identified. Gene names and germline refer to mouse. The read stops 1 residue short of the end of the CDR3; the missing end is completed from the germline J gene.

Study-level results: Tissue-detected TCR repertoire was only partly captured by blood and spleen T cells. Across patients, clones rarely overlapped, yet motif clusters were shared tissue-specifically.

Time point: mouse harvest day 14 after allogeneic transplant. Tail vein injection delivered 10^7 T-cell-depleted bone marrow cells and 10^6 splenic CD5+ T cells. This receptor was identified in a female BALB/c mouse given C57BL/6 T cells with graft-versus-host disease after an allogeneic hematopoietic cell transplant. What was sequenced was skin. The rearrangement joins TRBV16 to TRBJ2-5; D is unresolved. The CDR3 loop reads CASSLRDTQYF. The sequenced part of the CDR3 DNA is TGTGCAAGCAGCTTACGAGACACCCAGTAC.